This T cell receptor (beta chain) was obtained from a study of siplizumab effects on memory and regulatory T cells. From germline, CDR1 is GTSNPN and CDR2 SVGIG (reference sequence). V was clipped by 3 bases and J by 6 bases, with 15 bases between them. There are 13 residues in the CDR3. Only in-frame clones appear in the TCRdb table, and some are missing; sequencing was by immunoSEQ multiplex PCR. The table has about 100,000 clones, just under 95% seen once. The study's findings and limits: Controls showed an average of around 27% Treg-derived mappable alloreactive CD4+ clones, while siplizumab showed 55% to 80%. Alloreactive sequences tracing back to unstimulated CD4+ memory cells were significantly reduced by siplizumab.

With regard to this clone: The antigen is undetermined.

The V and J genes are TRBV30 and TRBJ2-7; TRBD2 is a possible D gene (5 bases). The sequence derives from a human donor in good health. Sequencing was carried out using non-Treg CD4+ T cells sorted from blood. Here the CDR3 DNA reads TGTGCCTGGAGAAGGAGGACCGACGGCGAGCAGTACTTC. Protein sequence: CAWRRRTDGEQYF.